This TCR beta chain comes out of a study of T cell responses to AZD1222 COVID-19 vaccine. Regarding the study as a whole: Just a handful of people given AZD1222 tested seropositive at baseline.

Germline CDR1 SGHTA, CDR2 FQGNSA. The V end was cut by 5 bases, the J end by 0 bases, with 11 bases between. CDR3 length: 16 residues. Assay: immunoSEQ multiplex PCR; the TCRdb copy retains only in-frame clones and omits some. In the table there are 200,000 to 300,000 clones, over 85% of which are singletons. As regards this clone: As yet, its antigen is unknown.

This material consisted of peripheral blood, taken on day 0 of AZD1222 vaccination. This receptor was taken from an adult in good health. This chain connects TRBV7-2 to TRBJ2-6; D call uncertain. The CDR3 is CASSRDSISGANVLTF. CDR3 DNA sequence: TGTGCCAGCAGCCGTGACTCGATCTCTGGGGCCAACGTCCTGACTTTC.